The present T cell receptor (beta chain) was sequenced within a study of OX40 agonist ivuxolimab in advanced cancers. Study as a whole: Dose-escalation patients had hepatocellular carcinoma, melanoma, renal cell or head and neck cancer. Study results and caveats: Some nonresponders also had low normalized T-cell clonal expansion.

As to this clone: Its target is unknown.

CDR3 size: 12 residues. Germline lookup yields CDR1 MNHEY and CDR2 SMNVEV (reference sequence). With 5 bases removed from V and 2 bases from J, the gap between germline ends came to 7 bases. Using immunoSEQ multiplex PCR, the repertoire was profiled, and TCRdb retains in-frame clones only, with some absent. The sample includes around 77,000 clones, 90% to 95% of them seen just once. The cohort excluded patients with autoimmune disease history or systemic immunosuppression. The source is an adult with an advanced solid tumor such as melanoma, head and neck, liver or kidney cancer. The V call is TRBV27, the J call TRBJ2-7, with D hard to call. Here the sequenced sample was CD4+ or CD8+ T cells sorted from blood, taken in a trial of the OX40 agonist ivuxolimab. The CDR3 region is CASSRTAYEQYF. Written as DNA, the CDR3 is TGTGCCAGCAGTCGAACAGCCTACGAGCAGTACTTC.